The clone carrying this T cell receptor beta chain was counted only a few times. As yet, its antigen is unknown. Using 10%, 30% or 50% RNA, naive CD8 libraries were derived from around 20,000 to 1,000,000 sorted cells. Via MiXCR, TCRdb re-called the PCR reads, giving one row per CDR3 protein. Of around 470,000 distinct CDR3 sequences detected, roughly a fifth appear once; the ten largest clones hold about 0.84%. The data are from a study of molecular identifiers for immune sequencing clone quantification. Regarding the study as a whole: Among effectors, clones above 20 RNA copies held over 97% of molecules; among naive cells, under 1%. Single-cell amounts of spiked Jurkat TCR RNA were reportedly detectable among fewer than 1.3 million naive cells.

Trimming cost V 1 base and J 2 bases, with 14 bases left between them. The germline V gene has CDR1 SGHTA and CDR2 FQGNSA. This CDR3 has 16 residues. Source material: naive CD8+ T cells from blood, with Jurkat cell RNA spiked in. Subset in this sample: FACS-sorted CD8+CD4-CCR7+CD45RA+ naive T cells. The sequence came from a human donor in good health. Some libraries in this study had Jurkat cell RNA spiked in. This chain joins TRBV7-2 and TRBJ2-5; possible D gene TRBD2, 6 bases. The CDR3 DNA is TGTGCCAGCAGCTTAGTGGGTTGGAGGGTTCAAGAGACCCAGTACTTC. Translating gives CASSLVGWRVQETQYF.